These 23 T cell receptor beta chains were all obtained from the same sample, sequenced in a study of human T cells and chemical hapten exposure. TCRdb used MiXCR to reprocess the RACE reads, holding one entry per CDR3 protein. This sample has some 50,000 distinct CDR3 sequences, with less than 4.5% found just once. Time point: healthy volunteer bleed at 2 weeks. Before extraction, the whole blood was not fractionated, and total RNA was taken from it. Input material: whole blood. These receptors came from a human donor in good health. Some clones in this sample may be carry-over from other donors' samples.

This chain connects TRBV11-1 to TRBJ2-1, with 7 bases lining up with TRBD2. Germline V CDR1 and CDR2: SGHAT, FQDESV (reference sequence). The CDR3 length is 14 residues. The trim removed 3 bases at V and 5 bases at J, leaving 4 bases unmatched. In DNA form, the CDR3 reads TGTGCCAGCAGCTTCGCGGGAGAAAACAATGAGCAGTTCTTC. Translating gives CASSFAGENNEQFF.

Worth noting for this clonotype: A much larger clone is a single base away; this may be a read error. The CDR3 spells CASSLKNTEAFF. The CDR3 nucleotides read TGTGCCAGCAGTCTTAAGAACACTGAAGCTTTCTTT. The chain links TRBV27 to TRBJ1-1; D call uncertain. This CDR3 has 12 amino acids. Trimming removed 5 bases at V and 1 base at J, with 5 bases between. Germline-derived CDR1 and CDR2 are MNHEY and SMNVEV (reference sequence).

The chain has TRBV27 and TRBJ2-2; 11 bases map to TRBD1. J gave up 4 bases and V 0 bases, and 10 bases lay outside the gene matches. The CDR3 contains 19 residues. The germline CDR1 and CDR2 sequences are MNHEY and SMNVEV (reference sequence). The chain's CDR3 is CASSLSVGQGAGSTGELFF. DNA for the CDR3: TGTGCCAGCAGTTTATCAGTCGGACAGGGGGCGGGCTCCACCGGGGAGCTGTTTTTT.

This clonotype was seen many times. The chain has TRBV7-9 and TRBJ1-1; the D is unclear. The germline V gene has CDR1 SEHNR and CDR2 FQNEAQ (reference sequence). This CDR3 has 12 residues. V gave up 5 bases and J gave up 6 bases, with 10 bases separating them. The chain's CDR3 is CASSQRPAEAFF. CDR3 DNA: TGTGCCAGCAGCCAGAGGCCGGCTGAAGCTTTCTTT.

The sample holds many counts of this clonotype. The chain carries TRBV5-1 and TRBJ1-2; 9 bases align to TRBD1. CDR1 SGHRS and CDR2 YFSETQ come from the germline V gene. V dropped 4 bases and J dropped 6; count of bases not matched to a gene: 4. The CDR3 spans 13 residues. The CDR3 DNA reads as TGCGCCAGCAGCAAGGGACAGGGAGATGGCTACACCTTC. Translating it yields CASSKGQGDGYTF. The variable domain in full, completed from reference TRBV5-1 and TRBJ1-2, reads KAGVTQTPRYLIKTRGQQVTLSCSPISGHRSVSWYQQTPGQGLQFLFEYFSETQRNKGNFPGRFSGRQFSNSRSEMNVSTLELGDSALYLCASSKGQGDGYTFGSGTRLTVV.

In its sample, this clonotype was seen a few times. This chain joins TRBV7-9 and TRBJ2-7; a possible D gene is TRBD2 (5 bases). This CDR3 has 13 amino acids. Trimming shortened V by 3 bases and J by 5 bases, and 11 bases separated the two germline ends. The germline gives CDR1 SEHNR, CDR2 FQNEAQ (reference sequence). CDR3 nucleotide sequence: TGTGCCAGCAGCTTCCCGGACTCTGACGAGCAGTACTTC. Translation gives CASSFPDSDEQYF.

This clonotype was found many times. This chain uses TRBV27 with TRBJ2-1, with 10 bases aligning to TRBD2. The CDR3 contains 16 residues. V dropped 3 bases and J dropped 7; count of bases not matched to a gene: 9. The V gene's germline CDR1 is MNHEY and CDR2 SMNVEV (reference sequence). This chain's CDR3 is CASSFFGSGRRNEQFF. The DNA for the CDR3 is TGTGCCAGCAGTTTTTTTGGTAGCGGGAGGAGAAATGAGCAGTTCTTC.

This clonotype was recorded at least ten times. The V gene is TRBV5-1, the J gene TRBJ2-3; possible D gene TRBD2, 5 bases. Trimming took 4 bases from V and 2 from J, leaving 17 bases between them. CDR1 is SGHRS, CDR2 YFSETQ, per germline. The length of the CDR3 is 16 residues. The CDR3 here is CASSHTSGTFTDTQYF. The CDR3 DNA sequence: TGCGCCAGCAGCCATACGAGCGGAACCTTCACAGATACGCAGTATTTT.

This clonotype has ten or more counts. The chain employs TRBV28 and TRBJ2-7; 10 nucleotides line up with TRBD1. The CDR3 is 16 residues long. Trimming took 8 bases from V and 0 from J; bases not matched to a gene: 10. The V gene's germline CDR1 is MDHEN and CDR2 SYDVKM. CDR3 in amino acids: CASEDRGRKSSYEQYF. The CDR3 region has the DNA TGTGCCAGCGAGGACAGGGGGAGGAAAAGCTCCTACGAGCAGTACTTC.

There are many counts of this clonotype. This chain connects TRBV13 to TRBJ2-5; D uncertain. The CDR3 consists of 13 residues. The germline V gene encodes CDR1 PRHDT and CDR2 FYEKMQ (reference sequence). Trimming took 1 base from V and 7 from J, leaving 10 bases between them. The CDR3 DNA reads TGTGCCAGCAGCTTAGTTTCTGTTGGGACCCAGTACTTC. Translated, it gives CASSLVSVGTQYF. Complete variable domain (other parts from reference TRBV13 and TRBJ2-5): AAGVIQSPRHLIKEKRETATLKCYPIPRHDTVYWYQQGPGQDPQFLISFYEKMQSDKGSIPDRFSAQQFSDYHSELNMSSLELGDSALYFCASSLVSVGTQYFGPGTRLLVL.

This clonotype was counted ten times or more. CDR3 bases: TGTGCCAGTAGTCAACTAGCAAGGCCCGGGGGCGAGCAGTTCTTC. Its translation is CASSQLARPGGEQFF. V usage is TRBV19 and J usage is TRBJ2-1, with D possibly called TRBD1 or TRBD2 (6 bases each). CDR3 length equals 15 residues. V gave up 5 bases and J gave up 10 bases, with 21 bases separating them. CDR1 and CDR2 (germline): LNHDA, SQIVND (reference sequence).

This chain joins TRBV20-1 and TRBJ1-2, with 10 bases that match TRBD1. Per the germline V gene, CDR1 is DFQATT and CDR2 is SNEGSKA (reference sequence). V shed 5 bases, J shed 6 bases, and the junction held 9 bases outside the gene matches. This CDR3 is built from 14 residues. The CDR3 protein is CSAPGTGAENGYTF. As DNA, the CDR3 is TGCAGTGCTCCCGGGACAGGGGCGGAGAATGGCTACACCTTC.

Turning to this clonotype: A clone one base away is much larger, so this may be a read error. The chain carries TRBV19 and TRBJ2-2, with TRBD2 matching 9 bases. This CDR3 region has 17 residues. Germline V gene data show CDR1 as LNHDA and CDR2 as SQIVND (reference sequence). As DNA, the CDR3 is TGTGCCAGTAGTGCATTACTAGCGGGTACGAACACCGGGGAGATGTTTTTT. It codes for CASSALLAGTNTGEMFF.

The sample holds many counts of this clonotype. V gene TRBV20-1 combines with J gene TRBJ2-3; TRBD2 is a possible D gene (6 bases). Between the trimmed V and J ends, which lost 4 bases and 8 bases, there was a span of 10 bases. CDR3 length equals 11 residues. Germline-derived CDR1 and CDR2 are DFQATT and SNEGSKA (reference sequence). The DNA of the CDR3 is TGCAGTGCTACGACTAGTAGTACGCAGTATTTT. This sequence encodes CSATTSSTQYF.

The chain links TRBV12-3 or TRBV12-4 to TRBJ2-6; D possibly corresponds to TRBD1 (6 bases). The CDR3 contains 16 residues. The V end was cut by 6 bases, the J end by 0 bases, with 12 bases between. The CDR3 loop reads CASSSRTDSGANVLTF. CDR3 bases: TGTGCCAGCAGCTCCCGGACAGACTCTGGGGCCAACGTCCTGACTTTC.

This clonotype came up many times. The rearrangement links TRBV29-1 to TRBJ1-1; no firm D call. Germline V gives CDR1 SQVTM, CDR2 ANQGSEA. The CDR3 is 13 residues long. V shed 3 bases and J shed 1 base, with 9 bases lying between them. The CDR3 region has the DNA TGCAGCGTTGAGAGGGCTAGGAACACTGAAGCTTTCTTT. Translation gives CSVERARNTEAFF.

This clonotype was picked up many times. The chain has TRBV7-9 and TRBJ2-3; D is perhaps TRBD2 (5 bases). Germline V gene data show CDR1 as SEHNR and CDR2 as FQNEAQ (reference sequence). Trimming took off 8 bases at V and 0 bases at J, with 21 bases between the two ends. The CDR3 runs 17 residues. DNA for the CDR3: TGTGCCAGCGGCCCGAGTAAGGCGAGGGCAAGCACAGATACGCAGTATTTT. It translates to CASGPSKARASTDTQYF.

CDR3 region: CASSYSDSSGIGYNEQFF. DNA for the CDR3: TGTGCCAGCAGTTACTCGGATTCTAGCGGGATTGGATACAATGAGCAGTTCTTC. The chain carries TRBV6-6 and TRBJ2-1; 9 bases are a match to TRBD2. This CDR3 comprises 18 residues. With V trimmed by 0 bases and J by 4 bases, 10 bases remained unmatched. Germline V gene data show CDR1 as MNHNY and CDR2 as SVGAGI (reference sequence).

This clonotype was picked up many times. The chain uses TRBV7-9 and TRBJ2-7, with D possibly called TRBD1 or TRBD2 (5 bases each). Germline CDR1 SEHNR, CDR2 FQNEAQ (reference sequence). The V gene lost 5 bases and the J gene lost 6 bases, with 23 bases spanning the gap. CDR3 length: 16 residues. The CDR3 spells CASSPPLTDSRGEQYF. The DNA of the CDR3 is TGTGCCAGCAGCCCGCCCTTGACAGACTCCCGGGGCGAGCAGTACTTC.

The V and J genes are TRBV18 and TRBJ1-1; 7 bases agree with TRBD1. CDR1 and CDR2 (germline): KGHSH, LQKENI. V was clipped by 6 bases and J by 5 bases; unmatched bases: 12. The CDR3 consists of 15 residues. In nucleotides, the CDR3 is TGTGCCAGCTCCAACGGGAGGGGGCGTGGGACTGAAGCTTTCTTT. This encodes CASSNGRGRGTEAFF.

This rearrangement joins TRBV11-2 to TRBJ2-1, with 9 bases matching TRBD1. CDR1 and CDR2 (germline): SGHAT, FQNNGV. The CDR3 has 13 residues. The ends lost 5 bases at V and 8 bases at J; junction bases unmatched: 4. Written as DNA, the CDR3 is TGTGCCAGCAGCGAGGACAGGGGCGATGAGCAGTTCTTC. This sequence encodes CASSEDRGDEQFF. The whole variable domain, remainder taken from reference TRBV11-2 and TRBJ2-1, is EAGVAQSPRYKIIEKRQSVAFWCNPISGHATLYWYQQILGQGPKLLIQFQNNGVVDDSQLPKDRFSAERLKGVDSTLKIQPAKLEDSAVYLCASSEDRGDEQFFGPGTRLTVL.

The chain joins TRBV7-9 to TRBJ1-5; D perhaps matches TRBD1 (6 bases). Germline V gene sequence: CDR1 SEHNR, CDR2 FQNEAQ (reference sequence). This CDR3 spans 16 amino acids. V gave up 5 bases and J gave up 5 bases, with 19 bases separating them. CDR3 nucleotides: TGTGCCAGCAGCCTAGTAACAGGGTTTGGGGATCAGCCCCAGCATTTT. Its protein product is CASSLVTGFGDQPQHF.

This clonotype was detected ten times or more. The chain carries TRBV18 and TRBJ2-5; 8 bases match TRBD1. The germline V gene has CDR1 KGHSH and CDR2 LQKENI. The junction had 11 bases not matched to a gene; V was cut back by 1 base and J by 4 bases. The CDR3 length is 17 residues. In DNA form, the CDR3 reads TGTGCCAGCTCACCACGACAAAAAGCTACAGGGGGAGAGACCCAGTACTTC. Translation gives CASSPRQKATGGETQYF.